Following are 27 T cell receptor beta chains from one sample sequenced in a study of OX40 agonist ivuxolimab in advanced cancers. Profiled with immunoSEQ multiplex PCR; TCRdb holds only in-frame clones, not every one. The sample carries 75,000 to 100,000 clones, about 80% recorded once. The starting material was CD4+ or CD8+ T cells sorted from blood, obtained in a trial of the OX40 agonist ivuxolimab. The receptors stem from an adult with an advanced solid tumor such as melanoma, head and neck, liver or kidney cancer.

V and J are TRBV6-6 and TRBJ2-7, with D possibly being TRBD1 or TRBD2 (5 bases each). The CDR3 is made up of 13 amino acids. The V end lost 7 bases, the J end lost 1 base, and 11 bases lay between the germline ends. CDR1 and CDR2 from the germline V gene are MNHNY and SVGAGI (reference sequence). For the CDR3, the DNA is TGTGCCAGCAATGGGGGTCTGTCCTACGAGCAGTACTTC. Its protein is CASNGGLSYEQYF.

This rearrangement joins TRBV2 to TRBJ1-1; no definite D call. The CDR3 covers 13 residues. Germline CDR1 reads SNHLY; CDR2 reads FYNNEI. V was cut by 3 bases and J by 2 bases, with 7 bases left in between. The CDR3 region has the DNA TGTGCCAGCAGTGACAACGTTAACACTGAAGCTTTCTTT. Protein sequence: CASSDNVNTEAFF. The whole variable domain, remainder taken from reference TRBV2 and TRBJ1-1, is EPEVTQTPSHQVTQMGQEVILRCVPISNHLYFYWYRQILGQKVEFLVSFYNNEISEKSEIFDDQFSVERPDGSNFTLKIRSTKLEDSAMYFCASSDNVNTEAFFGQGTRLTVV.

This clone was observed once. CDR3 nucleotide sequence: TGTGCCAGCAGCTCTCAGGCGATCCAAGAGACCCAGTACTTC. This gives the protein CASSSQAIQETQYF. This rearrangement joins TRBV7-9 to TRBJ2-5; D unclear. In germline, CDR1 is SEHNR, CDR2 FQNEAQ (reference sequence). V was pared by 4 bases and J by 1 base, with 10 bases between. The CDR3 is made up of 14 amino acids.

The V and J genes are TRBV5-1 and TRBJ2-5; tentatively, D is TRBD1 (6 bases). TRBJ2-7 explains the end of the DNA better; the J call may be wrong. The CDR3 length is 13 residues. Germline CDR1 is SGHRS and CDR2 is YFSETQ. CDR3 sequence reads: CASSQGFRDEQYF. CDR3 sequence (DNA): TGCGCCAGCAGCCAGGGGTTTAGGGACGAGCAGTACTTC.

Here the CDR3 reads CASSERRYGDRTDTQYF. CDR3 in DNA: TGTGCCAGCAGTGAAAGAAGGTACGGGGATAGGACAGATACGCAGTATTTT. This chain uses TRBV2 with TRBJ2-3; TRBD2 is a possible D gene (5 bases). The CDR3 is 17 amino acids. Germline CDR1 is SNHLY and CDR2 is FYNNEI. V lost 2 bases and J 3 bases, leaving 18 bases between the germline ends.

This clone has only one observation. V is TRBV5-8 and J is TRBJ2-3; 9 nucleotides line up with TRBD1. Trimming removed 4 bases from V and 3 bases from J; junction bases left unmatched: 12. There are 17 residues in the CDR3. Germline-derived CDR1 and CDR2 are SGHTS and YDEGEE. The CDR3: CASSLLAGTGRTDTQYF. Written as DNA, the CDR3 is TGTGCCAGCAGCCTCCTTGCCGGGACAGGGAGAACAGATACGCAGTATTTT.

V usage is TRBV6-1 and J usage is TRBJ2-7; 12 nucleotides align to TRBD1. The CDR3 covers 14 residues. Germline lookup yields CDR1 MNHNS and CDR2 SASEGT. With 6 bases clipped from V and 6 bases from J, the junction kept 6 bases outside the gene matches. The CDR3 protein is CASSDWDRGLEQYF. The CDR3 DNA is TGTGCCAGCAGCGACTGGGACAGGGGGCTCGAGCAGTACTTC.

The genes are TRBV30 and TRBJ1-5; TRBD1 matches 12 bases. V was clipped by 3 bases and J by 2 bases; unmatched bases: 8. Germline loops: CDR1 GTSNPN, CDR2 SVGIG (reference sequence). This CDR3 region has 17 residues. CDR3 DNA: TGTGCCTGGAGCGGGACAGGGGGCCCTTCTGGCAATCAGCCCCAGCATTTT. It translates to CAWSGTGGPSGNQPQHF.

The CDR3 loop is CASSLDGRNNQPQHF. The CDR3 DNA sequence: TGCGCCAGCAGCTTGGACGGACGCAACAATCAGCCCCAGCATTTT. V is TRBV5-1 and J is TRBJ1-5; D is undetermined. Trimming took off 0 bases at V and 3 bases at J, with 10 bases between the two ends. The V gene's germline CDR1 is SGHRS and CDR2 YFSETQ. The CDR3 contains 15 residues.

The rearrangement uses TRBV5-6 and TRBJ1-1, with D uncertain. Trimming cost V 5 bases and J 3 bases, with 17 bases left between them. CDR1 is SGHDT, CDR2 YYEEEE, per germline. This CDR3 region has 15 residues. Here the CDR3 DNA reads TGTGCCAGCAGTCTACTCCGGTCCGAGGACACTGAAGCTTTCTTT. It codes for CASSLLRSEDTEAFF. Full variable domain (outside the CDR3, taken from reference TRBV5-6 and TRBJ1-1): DAGVTQSPTHLIKTRGQQVTLRCSPKSGHDTVSWYQQALGQGPQFIFQYYEEEERQRGNFPDRFSGHQFPNYSSELNVNALLLGDSALYLCASSLLRSEDTEAFFGQGTRLTVV.

The chain has TRBV9 and TRBJ1-2; 7 positions agree with TRBD1. Germline V gene data show CDR1 as SGDLS and CDR2 as YYNGEE. The V gene end was trimmed by 3 bases and the J gene end by 7 bases; junction bases not matched to a gene: 6. This CDR3 contains 13 residues. The CDR3 coding sequence is TGTGCCAGCAGCGCCACAGGGGACGTTGGCTACACCTTC. It encodes CASSATGDVGYTF.

This clone has only one observation. This chain joins TRBV5-4 and TRBJ1-1; a weak D match, TRBD1 (5 bases). Trimming removed 4 bases from V and 4 bases from J, with 14 bases in between. This CDR3 comprises 14 residues. The germline CDR1 and CDR2 sequences are SGHNT and YYREEE (reference sequence). The CDR3 protein is CASSNPGYSTEAFF. Written as DNA, the CDR3 is TGTGCCAGCAGCAATCCAGGGTATAGCACTGAAGCTTTCTTT. Drawing the rest from reference TRBV5-4 and TRBJ1-1, the complete variable domain is ETGVTQSPTHLIKTRGQQVTLRCSSQSGHNTVSWYQQALGQGPQFIFQYYREEENGRGNFPPRFSGLQFPNYSSELNVNALELDDSALYLCASSNPGYSTEAFFGQGTRLTVV.

This chain uses TRBV4-1 with TRBJ2-7; 8 positions agree with TRBD1. In germline, CDR1 is MGHRA, CDR2 YSYEKL. V was pared by 1 base and J by 5 bases, with 7 bases of the junction left unmatched. The CDR3 contains 15 residues. CDR3 DNA: TGCGCCAGCAGCCAAGCCGGGACAGGATTGAACGAGCAGTACTTC. Translated, it gives CASSQAGTGLNEQYF.

This clone was seen a single time. The chain combines TRBV19 with TRBJ1-4; no clear D gene. This CDR3 has 14 residues. V was pared by 3 bases and J by 6 bases, with 11 bases between. The germline gives CDR1 LNHDA, CDR2 SQIVND (reference sequence). The CDR3 nucleotides are TGTGCCAGTAGTATTGAGATGTCGGATGAAAAACTGTTTTTT. Amino acids: CASSIEMSDEKLFF.

The rearrangement links TRBV29-1 to TRBJ2-3; 7 positions agree with TRBD2. Germline CDR1 SQVTM, CDR2 ANQGSEA. J was trimmed by 3 bases and V by 4 bases; bases with no gene match: 7. The CDR3 extends over 14 amino acids. The CDR3 loop reads CSVVSGTTTDTQYF. CDR3 DNA sequence: TGCAGCGTTGTCTCCGGGACTACAACAGATACGCAGTATTTT.

This clone was observed once. V usage is TRBV30 and J usage is TRBJ1-2, with 8 bases aligning to TRBD1. This CDR3 is built from 12 residues. CDR1 and CDR2 (germline): GTSNPN, SVGIG (reference sequence). V shed 6 bases and J 8 bases; nucleotides not matched to a gene: 8. In DNA, the CDR3 is TGTGCCTGTTGGACAGGGTCGGAGGGCTACACCTTC. Protein: CACWTGSEGYTF. Filled out from reference TRBV30 and TRBJ1-2, the complete variable domain reads SQTIHQWPATLVQPVGSPLSLECTVEGTSNPNLYWYRQAAGRGLQLLFYSVGIGQISSEVPQNLSASRPQDRQFILSSKKLLLSDSGFYLCACWTGSEGYTFGSGTRLTVV.

The chain couples TRBV7-2 to TRBJ2-5, with D perhaps TRBD1 (5 bases). TRBJ2-7 matches the DNA end more closely, so the J call is doubtful. The CDR3 runs to 15 residues. From germline, CDR1 is SGHTA and CDR2 FQGNSA. CDR3: CASSSRGPSSYEQYF. The CDR3 DNA follows: TGTGCCAGCAGTTCTAGGGGTCCCAGCTCCTACGAGCAGTACTTC.

This chain links TRBV5-1 with TRBJ1-1; no clear D. This CDR3 has 14 residues. Germline V lookup: CDR1 SGHRS, CDR2 YFSETQ. The V end was cut by 6 bases, the J end by 1 base, with 13 bases between. CDR3 in DNA: TGCGCCAGCACCCACCGCCCAGGGAACACTGAAGCTTTCTTT. Translated, it gives CASTHRPGNTEAFF.

The chain recombines TRBV30 with TRBJ1-1; D remains ambiguous. The V and J ends lost 5 bases and 3 bases respectively, with 25 bases between them. The CDR3 spans 17 residues. Germline CDR1 and CDR2: GTSNPN and SVGIG (reference sequence). The CDR3 spells CAWAHQKQRDIYTEAFF. The CDR3 coding sequence is TGTGCCTGGGCCCATCAGAAACAGCGGGATATCTACACTGAAGCTTTCTTT.

The rearrangement links TRBV19 to TRBJ2-7; tentatively, D is TRBD1 (6 bases). CDR3 length equals 13 residues. Trimming took 10 bases from V and 1 from J, leaving 14 bases between them. Germline CDR1 reads LNHDA; CDR2 reads SQIVND (reference sequence). CDR3 region: CATIDRFSYEQYF. The DNA for the CDR3 is TGTGCCACTATCGACAGGTTTTCCTACGAGCAGTACTTC.

The chain links TRBV7-6 to TRBJ2-3, with 9 bases matching TRBD2. This CDR3 contains 16 residues. With 1 base clipped from V and 2 bases from J, the junction kept 4 bases outside the gene matches. In germline, CDR1 is SGHVS, CDR2 FNYEAQ. The CDR3 region has the DNA TGTGCCAGCAGCTTAGAGGCTAGCGGGGCCACAGATACGCAGTATTTT. Amino acids: CASSLEASGATDTQYF.

This chain joins TRBV7-7 and TRBJ2-5; 11 bases agree with TRBD2. CDR1 and CDR2 (germline): SSHAT, FNYEAQ (reference sequence). This CDR3 spans 17 amino acids. The V segment lost 5 bases and the J segment 5 bases; nucleotides outside the gene matches: 13. Here the CDR3 reads CASSPRLAGWNVETQYF. The CDR3 DNA follows: TGTGCCAGCAGCCCTCGACTAGCGGGGTGGAATGTGGAGACCCAGTACTTC.

V usage is TRBV12-5 and J usage is TRBJ2-3; D uncertain. Looked up from germline, CDR1 is LGHNT and CDR2 is FRNRAP. V lost 1 base and J lost 3, with 2 bases in between. This CDR3 contains 12 residues. The CDR3 here is CASGLDTDTQYF. CDR3 coding DNA: TGTGCTAGTGGTTTGGATACAGATACGCAGTATTTT.

The CDR3 sequence: CASSLSATQGVQFF. The CDR3 DNA sequence: TGTGCCAGCAGCTTAAGCGCCACGCAGGGGGTTCAGTTCTTC. The gene calls are TRBV7-2 and TRBJ2-1; TRBD1 aligns across 7 bases. The CDR3 consists of 14 residues. Germline CDR1 SGHTA, CDR2 FQGNSA. J lost 13 bases, V lost 2 bases, and 11 bases had no gene match.

This clone was observed a single time. This chain uses TRBV7-9 with TRBJ1-5; the D is unclear. The germline CDR1 and CDR2 sequences are SEHNR and FQNEAQ (reference sequence). The CDR3 sequence is 14 residues long. Trimming left V 2 bases short and J 1 base short, with 6 bases between. The CDR3 here is CASSLTQSNQPQHF. CDR3 DNA: TGTGCCAGCAGCTTAACACAGAGCAATCAGCCCCAGCATTTT. Variable domain in full (rest from reference TRBV7-9 and TRBJ1-5): DTGVSQNPRHKITKRGQNVTFRCDPISEHNRLYWYRQTLGQGPEFLTYFQNEAQLEKSRLLSDRFSAERPKGSFSTLEIQRTEQGDSAMYLCASSLTQSNQPQHFGDGTRLSIL.

This chain uses TRBV6-4 with TRBJ2-6; the match to TRBD1 covers 7 bases. The germline V gene encodes CDR1 MRHNA and CDR2 SNTAGT. V dropped 0 bases and J dropped 4; count of bases not matched to a gene: 3. The CDR3 is 16 residues long. The CDR3 sequence is CASSDSDRAGANVLTF. DNA for the CDR3: TGTGCCAGCAGTGACTCTGACAGGGCCGGGGCCAACGTCCTGACTTTC.

V and J are TRBV4-3 and TRBJ1-3; no definite D call. This CDR3 contains 15 residues. V dropped 2 bases and J dropped 2 bases, with 10 bases sitting between them. Per the germline V gene, CDR1 is LGHNA and CDR2 is YSLEER. The CDR3 reads CASSQLARPGNTIYF. The CDR3 region has the DNA TGCGCCAGCAGCCAACTCGCGAGACCTGGAAACACCATATATTTT.